This T cell receptor beta chain originates from a study of T cell responses to AZD1222 COVID-19 vaccine. About this clone: Its matching antigen is unknown.

Findings and limits, study-wide: Nearly half of spike-specific TCRs reportedly target unmutated variant regions. Compared with day 0, the breadth and depth of the Spike-specific TCR repertoire rose significantly after two doses of AZD1222.

The assay was immunoSEQ multiplex PCR, and TCRdb's table has in-frame clones only and misses some. This repertoire shows 130,000 to 150,000 clones, about 89% found once; its top ten account for approximately 3.6%. This CDR3 region has 14 residues. Germline CDR1 MNHEY, CDR2 SVGAGI. The V segment lost 6 bases and the J segment 0 bases; nucleotides outside the gene matches: 4. Second-dose intervals of approximately 4 or approximately 12 weeks were pooled. Sequenced material: peripheral blood, taken 28 days after the second AZD1222 dose. The origin of this receptor is an adult who received the AZD1222 COVID-19 vaccine. J is TRBJ1-1 and V is TRBV6-5; TRBD1 matches at 7 bases. CDR3 amino acids: CASSRDSLNTEAFF. DNA for the CDR3: TGTGCCAGCAGCCGGGACAGCTTGAACACTGAAGCTTTCTTT.